This TCR beta chain derives from a study of cytomegalovirus exposure and HLA in healthy donors. A remark on this clone: Its antigen is not identified.

The primer mix had 60 Vbeta and 13 Jbeta primers. TCRdb's table, derived via immunoSEQ multiplex PCR, lists solely in-frame clones and lacks some. Of around 140,000 clones in the sample, approximately 80% were seen once. The donors, nominally healthy at sampling, likely had unrecorded immune exposures. Notes on the study in general: According to a later analysis, most TCR beta chains associated with CMV appeared HLA-restricted. A later analysis reportedly identified an Asian-associated ancestry cluster as carrying fewer N-insertions than the approximately 620-donor mean.

This clonotype was obtained from a female donor in good health and CMV-seropositive. Sequencing used PBMCs.

CDR3 residues: CASSFGQGGNTIYF. CDR3 in DNA: TGCGCCAGCAGCTTCGGGCAGGGAGGAAACACCATATATTTT. The chain couples TRBV5-1 to TRBJ1-3; D perhaps matches TRBD1 (5 bases). There are 14 residues in the CDR3. V shed 2 bases and J shed 4 bases, with 10 bases lying between them. Germline CDR1 reads SGHRS; CDR2 reads YFSETQ.